The next 2 T cell receptor beta chains were all read from a single sample in a study of blood T cell repertoires in COVID-19 (TCRdb year 2020). Libraries were prepared through the immunoSEQ multiplex PCR assay. TCRdb re-hosts the immuneACCESS table, in-frame sequences only. Its copies lack some clones; in the studies checked, an unresolved V gene accounts for under half of them, and the cause for the rest is not known. Here the sample has some 98,000 clones; around four fifths occur a single time. The ten largest make up 10% of the sample. Input material: peripheral blood. These receptors were obtained from a man between 65 and 85 years old with acute or convalescent COVID-19.

The chain recombines TRBV6-1 with TRBJ2-1; 8 bases are shared with TRBD2. V shed 2 bases and J 5 bases; nucleotides not matched to a gene: 8. Germline CDR1 reads MNHNS; CDR2 reads SASEGT. This CDR3 region has 16 residues. CDR3 sequence (DNA): TGTGCCAGCAGTGAAACTACGGGAGGGCCCCACAATGAGCAGTTCTTC. This encodes CASSETTGGPHNEQFF.

The genes are TRBV7-9 and TRBJ2-5; 11 nucleotides line up with TRBD2. V gave up 6 bases and J gave up 4 bases; unmatched junction bases: 1. The CDR3 has 13 residues. In germline, CDR1 is SEHNR, CDR2 FQNEAQ (reference sequence). DNA for the CDR3: TGTGCCAGCAGACTAGCGGGAGCAGAGACCCAGTACTTC. Translating it yields CASRLAGAETQYF.